This T cell receptor (beta chain) was identified in a study of blood T cell repertoires in COVID-19. Study summary: Nucleic acid was either cDNA or gDNA, and it came from T cells, B-cell-depleted T cells, or PBMCs.

As originally analysed: Reference gene primer amplification gave nucleated cell count estimates. Generated by immunoSEQ multiplex PCR, the TCRdb table keeps only in-frame clones and is missing some. V and J calls and clone size come straight from that table; D and trimming were deduced from the DNA. In the table there are 130,000 to 150,000 clones, roughly 79% of which are singletons. This clone showed up just once. Germline CDR1 SGDLS, CDR2 YYNGEE. The CDR3 is 13 residues long. V was pared by 0 bases and J by 6 bases, with 8 bases between. The gene calls are TRBV9 and TRBJ2-3, with unresolved D. This clonotype was obtained from a human donor with acute or convalescent COVID-19. The donor label of this sample is uncertain. The specimen sequenced was peripheral blood. For the CDR3, the DNA is TGTGCCAGCAGCGTAGAGACAAGGGATACGCAGTATTTT. This codes for CASSVETRDTQYF.